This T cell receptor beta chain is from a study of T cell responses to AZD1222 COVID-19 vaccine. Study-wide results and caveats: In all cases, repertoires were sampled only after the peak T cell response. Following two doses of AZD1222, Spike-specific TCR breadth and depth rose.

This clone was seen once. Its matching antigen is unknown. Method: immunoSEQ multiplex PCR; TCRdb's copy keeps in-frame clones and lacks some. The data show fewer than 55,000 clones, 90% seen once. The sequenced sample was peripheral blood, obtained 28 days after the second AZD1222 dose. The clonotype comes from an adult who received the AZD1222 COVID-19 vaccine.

In DNA form, the CDR3 reads TGTGCCAGCAGCCACGCCCCGGAGGTTACCTACGAGCAGTACTTC. Its translation is CASSHAPEVTYEQYF. This chain connects TRBV5-5 to TRBJ2-7, with a weak D call TRBD2 (5 bases). This CDR3 comprises 15 residues. Trimming took off 4 bases at V and 2 bases at J, with 16 bases between the two ends. Germline CDR1 reads SGHKS; CDR2 reads YYEKEE (reference sequence).